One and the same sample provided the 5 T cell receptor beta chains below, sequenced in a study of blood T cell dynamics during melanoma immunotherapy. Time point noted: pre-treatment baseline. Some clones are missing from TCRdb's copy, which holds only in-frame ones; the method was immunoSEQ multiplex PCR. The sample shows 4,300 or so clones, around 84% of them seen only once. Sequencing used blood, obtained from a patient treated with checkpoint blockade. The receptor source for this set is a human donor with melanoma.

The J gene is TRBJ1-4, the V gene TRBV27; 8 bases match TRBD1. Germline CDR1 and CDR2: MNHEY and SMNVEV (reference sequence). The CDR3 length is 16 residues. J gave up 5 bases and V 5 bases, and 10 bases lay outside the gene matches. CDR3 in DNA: TGTGCCAGCAGTCCGAGGACAGGGATCGACAATGAAAAACTGTTTTTT. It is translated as CASSPRTGIDNEKLFF.

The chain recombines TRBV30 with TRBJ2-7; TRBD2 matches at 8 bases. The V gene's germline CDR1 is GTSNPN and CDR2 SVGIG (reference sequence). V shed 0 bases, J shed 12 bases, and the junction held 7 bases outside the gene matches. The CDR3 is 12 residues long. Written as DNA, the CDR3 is TGTGCCTGGAGTGTCCAGCGGGGGACTCGGTACTTC. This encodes CAWSVQRGTRYF. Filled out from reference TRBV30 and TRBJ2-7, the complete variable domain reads SQTIHQWPATLVQPVGSPLSLECTVEGTSNPNLYWYRQAAGRGLQLLFYSVGIGQISSEVPQNLSASRPQDRQFILSSKKLLLSDSGFYLCAWSVQRGTRYFGPGTRLTVT.

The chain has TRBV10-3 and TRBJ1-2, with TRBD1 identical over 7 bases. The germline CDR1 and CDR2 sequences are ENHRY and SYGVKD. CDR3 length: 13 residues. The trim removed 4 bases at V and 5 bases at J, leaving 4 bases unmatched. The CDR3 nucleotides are TGTGCCATCAGTGGAGGGGGCAGGTATGGCTACACCTTC. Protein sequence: CAISGGGRYGYTF.

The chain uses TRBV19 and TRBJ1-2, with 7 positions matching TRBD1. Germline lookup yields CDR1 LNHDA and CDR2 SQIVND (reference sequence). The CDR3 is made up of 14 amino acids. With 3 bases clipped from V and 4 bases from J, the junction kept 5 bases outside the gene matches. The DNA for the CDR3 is TGTGCCAGTAGTATCTCGGGACAGTTCTATGGCTACACCTTC. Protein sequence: CASSISGQFYGYTF.

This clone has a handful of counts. CDR3 DNA sequence: TGTGCCAGCAGTTTTCAGGGGACCACTGAAGCTTTCTTT. Amino acids: CASSFQGTTEAFF. This rearrangement joins TRBV6-5 to TRBJ1-1; TRBD1 is a possible D gene (6 bases). This CDR3 contains 13 residues. From germline, CDR1 is MNHEY and CDR2 SVGAGI. V lost 4 bases, J lost 4 bases, and 10 bases lay in between.